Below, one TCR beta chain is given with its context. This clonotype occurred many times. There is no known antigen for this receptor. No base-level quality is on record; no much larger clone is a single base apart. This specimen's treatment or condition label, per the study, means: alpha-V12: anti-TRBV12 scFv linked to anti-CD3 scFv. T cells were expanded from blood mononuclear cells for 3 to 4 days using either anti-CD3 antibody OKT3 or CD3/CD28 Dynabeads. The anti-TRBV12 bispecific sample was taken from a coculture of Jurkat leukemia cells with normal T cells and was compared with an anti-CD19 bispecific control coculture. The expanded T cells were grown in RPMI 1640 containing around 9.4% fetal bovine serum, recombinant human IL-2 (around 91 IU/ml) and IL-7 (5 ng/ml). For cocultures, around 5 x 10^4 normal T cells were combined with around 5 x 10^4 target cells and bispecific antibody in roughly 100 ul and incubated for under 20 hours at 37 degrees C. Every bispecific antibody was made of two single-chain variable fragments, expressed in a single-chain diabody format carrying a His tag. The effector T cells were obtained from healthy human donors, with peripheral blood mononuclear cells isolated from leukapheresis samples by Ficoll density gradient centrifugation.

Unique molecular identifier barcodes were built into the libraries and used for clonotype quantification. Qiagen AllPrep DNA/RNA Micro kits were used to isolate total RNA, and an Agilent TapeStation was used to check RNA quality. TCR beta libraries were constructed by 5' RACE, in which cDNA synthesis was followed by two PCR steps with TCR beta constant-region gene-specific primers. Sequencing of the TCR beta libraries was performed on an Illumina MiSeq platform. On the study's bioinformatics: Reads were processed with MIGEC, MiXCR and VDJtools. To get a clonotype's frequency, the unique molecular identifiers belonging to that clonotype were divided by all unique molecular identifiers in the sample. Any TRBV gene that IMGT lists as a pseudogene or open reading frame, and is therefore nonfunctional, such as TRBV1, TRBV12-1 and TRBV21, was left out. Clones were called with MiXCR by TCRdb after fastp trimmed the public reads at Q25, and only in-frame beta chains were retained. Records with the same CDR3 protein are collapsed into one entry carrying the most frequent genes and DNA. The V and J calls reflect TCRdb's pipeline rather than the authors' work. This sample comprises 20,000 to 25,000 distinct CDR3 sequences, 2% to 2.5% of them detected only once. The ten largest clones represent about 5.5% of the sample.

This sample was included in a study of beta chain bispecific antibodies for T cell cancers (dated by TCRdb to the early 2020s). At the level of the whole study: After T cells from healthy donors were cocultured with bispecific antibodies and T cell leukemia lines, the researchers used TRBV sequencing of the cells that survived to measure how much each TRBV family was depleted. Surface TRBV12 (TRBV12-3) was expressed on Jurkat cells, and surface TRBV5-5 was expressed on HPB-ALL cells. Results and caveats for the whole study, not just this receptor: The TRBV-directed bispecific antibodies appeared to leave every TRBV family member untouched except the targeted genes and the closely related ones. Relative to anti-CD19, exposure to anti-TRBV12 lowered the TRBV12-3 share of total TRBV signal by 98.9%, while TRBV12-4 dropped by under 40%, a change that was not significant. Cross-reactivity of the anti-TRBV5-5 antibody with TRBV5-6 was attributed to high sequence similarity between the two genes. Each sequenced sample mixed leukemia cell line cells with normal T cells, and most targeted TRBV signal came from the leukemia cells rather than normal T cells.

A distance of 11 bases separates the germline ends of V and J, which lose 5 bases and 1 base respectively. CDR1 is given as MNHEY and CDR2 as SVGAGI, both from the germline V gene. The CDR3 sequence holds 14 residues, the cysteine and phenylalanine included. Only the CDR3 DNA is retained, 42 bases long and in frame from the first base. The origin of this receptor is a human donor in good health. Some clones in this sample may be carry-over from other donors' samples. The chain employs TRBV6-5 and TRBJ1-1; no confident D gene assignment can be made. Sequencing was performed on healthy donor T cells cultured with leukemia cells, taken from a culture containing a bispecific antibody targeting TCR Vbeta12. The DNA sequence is TGTGCCAGCAGTACCAACAGTAGGAACACTGAAGCTTTCTTT. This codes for CASSTNSRNTEAFF.